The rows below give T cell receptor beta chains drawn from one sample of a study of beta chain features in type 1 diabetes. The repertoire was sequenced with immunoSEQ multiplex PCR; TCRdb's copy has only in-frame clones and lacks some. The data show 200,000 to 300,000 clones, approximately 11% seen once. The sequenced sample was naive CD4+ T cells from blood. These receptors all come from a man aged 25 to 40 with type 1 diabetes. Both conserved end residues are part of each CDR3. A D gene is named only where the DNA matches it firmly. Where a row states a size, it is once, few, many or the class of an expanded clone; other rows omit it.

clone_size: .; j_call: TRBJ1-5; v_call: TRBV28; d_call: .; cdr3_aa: CASSGVSGLNQPQHF; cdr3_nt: TGTGCCAGCAGTGGAGTCTCCGGACTCAATCAGCCCCAGCATTTT
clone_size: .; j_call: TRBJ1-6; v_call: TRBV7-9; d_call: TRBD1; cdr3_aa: CASSSGQGGNSPLHF; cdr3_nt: TGTGCCAGCAGCTCCGGACAGGGAGGGAATTCACCCCTCCACTTT
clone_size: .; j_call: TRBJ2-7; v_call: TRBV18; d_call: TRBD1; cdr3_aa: CASSGQGVHEQYF; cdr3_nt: TGTGCCAGCTCGGGACAGGGGGTCCACGAGCAGTACTTC
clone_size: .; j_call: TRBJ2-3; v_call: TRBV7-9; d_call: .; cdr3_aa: CASSLHGGSTDTQYF; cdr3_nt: TGTGCCAGCAGCTTGCATGGCGGGAGCACAGATACGCAGTATTTT
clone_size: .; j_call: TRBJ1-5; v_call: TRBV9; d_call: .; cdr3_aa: CASSVYGDQPQHF; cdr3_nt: TGTGCCAGCAGCGTATATGGAGATCAGCCCCAGCATTTT
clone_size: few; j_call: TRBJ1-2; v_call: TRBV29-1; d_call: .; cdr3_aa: CSVIQVDYGYTF; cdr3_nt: TGCAGCGTTATACAGGTAGACTATGGCTACACCTTC
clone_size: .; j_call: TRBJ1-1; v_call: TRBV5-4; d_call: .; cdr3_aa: CASSPGTLRNTEAFF; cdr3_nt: TGTGCCAGCAGCCCTGGGACACTGAGGAACACTGAAGCTTTCTTT
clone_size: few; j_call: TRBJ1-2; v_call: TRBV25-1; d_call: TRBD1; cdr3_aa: CASSRTGEDYGYTF; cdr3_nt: TGTGCCAGCAGCCGGACAGGGGAGGACTATGGCTACACCTTC
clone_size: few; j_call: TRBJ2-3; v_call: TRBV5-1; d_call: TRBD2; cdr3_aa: CASSSRASGVGDTQYF; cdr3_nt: TGCGCCAGCAGCTCCCGCGCTAGCGGGGTTGGAGATACGCAGTATTTT
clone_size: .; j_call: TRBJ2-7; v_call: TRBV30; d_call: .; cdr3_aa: CAWSEDSSYEQYF; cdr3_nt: TGTGCCTGGAGTGAGGACAGCTCCTACGAGCAGTACTTC
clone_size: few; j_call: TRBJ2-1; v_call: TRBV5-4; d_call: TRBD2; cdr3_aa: CASSSTSSGFGNEQFF; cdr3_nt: TGTGCCAGCAGCTCTACATCTAGCGGGTTCGGCAATGAGCAGTTCTTC
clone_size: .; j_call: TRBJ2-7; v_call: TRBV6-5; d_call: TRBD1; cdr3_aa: CASSYPAATGHYEQYF; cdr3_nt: TGTGCCAGCAGTTACCCTGCTGCGACAGGGCACTACGAGCAGTACTTC
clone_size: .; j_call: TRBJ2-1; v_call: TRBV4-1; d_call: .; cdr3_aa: CASSQRIIRVNNEQFF; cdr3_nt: TGCGCCAGCAGCCAAAGGATAATCAGGGTCAACAATGAGCAGTTCTTC
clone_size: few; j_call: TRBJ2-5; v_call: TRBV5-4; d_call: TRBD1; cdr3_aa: CAGGTGAETQYF; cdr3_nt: TGTGCCGGAGGGACAGGCGCGGAGACCCAGTACTTC
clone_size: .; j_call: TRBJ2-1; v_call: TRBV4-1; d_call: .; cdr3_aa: CASSQDGAGWDEQFF; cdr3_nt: TGCGCCAGCAGCCAAGATGGGGCGGGGTGGGATGAGCAGTTCTTC
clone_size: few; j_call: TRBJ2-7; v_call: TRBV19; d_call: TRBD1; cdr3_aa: CASSIAGQGNPYEQYF; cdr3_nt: TGTGCCAGTAGTATAGCGGGACAGGGGAACCCCTACGAGCAGTACTTC